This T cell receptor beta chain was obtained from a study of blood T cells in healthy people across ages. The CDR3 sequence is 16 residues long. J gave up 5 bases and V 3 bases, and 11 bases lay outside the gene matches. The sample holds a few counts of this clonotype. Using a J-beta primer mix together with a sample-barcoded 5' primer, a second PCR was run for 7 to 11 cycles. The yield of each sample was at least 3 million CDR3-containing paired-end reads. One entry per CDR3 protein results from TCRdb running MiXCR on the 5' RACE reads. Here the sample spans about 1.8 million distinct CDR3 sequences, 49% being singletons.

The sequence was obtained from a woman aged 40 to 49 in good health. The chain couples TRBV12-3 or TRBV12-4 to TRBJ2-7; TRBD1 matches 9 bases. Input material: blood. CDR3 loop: CASSLRPLQGADEQYF. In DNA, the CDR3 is TGTGCCAGCAGTTTGAGGCCGTTACAGGGGGCGGACGAGCAGTACTTC.